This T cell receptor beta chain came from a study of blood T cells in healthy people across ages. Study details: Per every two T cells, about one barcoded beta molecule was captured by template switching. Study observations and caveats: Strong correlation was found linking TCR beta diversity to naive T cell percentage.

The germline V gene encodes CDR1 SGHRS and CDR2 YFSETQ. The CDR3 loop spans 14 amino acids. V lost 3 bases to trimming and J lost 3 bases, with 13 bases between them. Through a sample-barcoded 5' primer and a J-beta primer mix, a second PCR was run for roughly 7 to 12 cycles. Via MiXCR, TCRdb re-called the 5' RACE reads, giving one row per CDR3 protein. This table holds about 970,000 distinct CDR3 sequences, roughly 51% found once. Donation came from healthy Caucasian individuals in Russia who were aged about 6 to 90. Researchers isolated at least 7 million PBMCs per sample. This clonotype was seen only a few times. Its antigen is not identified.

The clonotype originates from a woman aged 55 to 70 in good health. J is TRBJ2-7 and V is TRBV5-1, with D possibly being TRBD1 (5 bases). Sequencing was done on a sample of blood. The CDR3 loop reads CASSSNPTDYEQYF. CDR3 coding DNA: TGCGCCAGCAGCTCGAATCCGACAGACTACGAGCAGTACTTC. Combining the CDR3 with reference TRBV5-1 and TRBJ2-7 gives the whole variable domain KAGVTQTPRYLIKTRGQQVTLSCSPISGHRSVSWYQQTPGQGLQFLFEYFSETQRNKGNFPGRFSGRQFSNSRSEMNVSTLELGDSALYLCASSSNPTDYEQYFGPGTRLTVT.